Given below is one T cell receptor beta chain in context. What it binds is not known. V was shortened by 6 bases and J by 8 bases, with 8 bases between the two germline ends. Germline V gives CDR1 MNHEY, CDR2 SVGAGI. CDR3 length equals 11 residues. These data originate in a study of T cell responses to AZD1222 COVID-19 vaccine. Study-level findings and limits: The study sampled repertoires only after the peak T cell response. Of the AZD1222 recipients, only 5 to 7 were seropositive at baseline.

This table comes from immunoSEQ multiplex PCR, and its TCRdb copy is limited to in-frame clones, with some not included. The sample consists of some 130,000 clones, about 91% of them appearing once. The origin of this receptor is an adult in good health. This sequence joins TRBV6-5 and TRBJ2-1; no clear D. The source material was peripheral blood, sampled on day 0 of AZD1222 vaccination. CDR3 region: CASRNGHEQFF. Here the CDR3 DNA reads TGTGCCAGCAGAAATGGACATGAGCAGTTCTTC.